This passage covers 14 T cell receptor beta chains from one sample sequenced in a study of blood T cell repertoires in COVID-19. Measured with immunoSEQ multiplex PCR; TCRdb has only the in-frame clones, and not every one. The table records about 92,000 clones, around 90% of them present only once. The sequenced sample consisted of peripheral blood. The source is a woman between 55 and 75 years old with COVID-19, enrolled during active disease.

This chain connects TRBV9 to TRBJ1-5, with D uncertain. Germline assignment: CDR1 SGDLS and CDR2 YYNGEE. This CDR3 has 15 residues. V lost 2 bases to trimming and J lost 0 bases, with 9 bases between them. The CDR3 loop is CASSVPSHSNQPQHF. The DNA of the CDR3 is TGTGCCAGCAGCGTCCCCAGTCATAGCAATCAGCCCCAGCATTTT.

The genes are TRBV7-2 and TRBJ2-7; the D is unclear. The CDR3 is 12 residues long. V lost 5 bases to trimming and J lost 6 bases, with 11 bases between them. Per the germline V gene, CDR1 is SGHTA and CDR2 is FQGNSA. CDR3 amino acids: CASSAESCEQYF. Written as DNA, the CDR3 is TGTGCCAGCAGCGCCGAGAGCTGCGAGCAGTACTTC.

This sequence joins TRBV6-5 and TRBJ1-5; D is possibly TRBD1 (6 bases). CDR3 length: 14 residues. Trimming pared 6 bases from V and 7 bases from J, leaving 16 bases between. Germline CDR1 MNHEY, CDR2 SVGAGI. The CDR3 DNA reads TGTGCCAGCAGACCGACAGGCGGATTCCAGCCCCAGCATTTT. Translating it yields CASRPTGGFQPQHF.

This chain links TRBV7-8 with TRBJ1-6, with TRBD1 identical over 8 bases. This CDR3 contains 15 residues. Trimming removed 5 bases from V and 7 bases from J; junction bases left unmatched: 7. Germline-derived CDR1 and CDR2 are SGHVS and FQNEAQ. CDR3 loop: CASSQRGQENSPLHF. The CDR3 coding sequence is TGTGCCAGCAGCCAAAGGGGACAGGAGAATTCACCCCTCCACTTT.

This sequence joins TRBV7-9 and TRBJ2-1; D is possibly TRBD1 (6 bases). Trimming removed 7 bases from V and 4 bases from J, with 20 bases in between. The CDR3 totals 16 residues. CDR1 SEHNR and CDR2 FQNEAQ come from the germline V gene (reference sequence). CDR3 protein: CASMTTRGQRYNEQFF. For the CDR3, the DNA is TGTGCCAGCATGACGACCCGAGGACAGAGGTACAATGAGCAGTTCTTC.

The CDR3 nucleotides are TGCGCCAGCAGCAGTGCGACAGGGGCTGGAAACACCATATATTTT. Amino acids: CASSSATGAGNTIYF. J is TRBJ1-3 and V is TRBV4-3, with 8 bases matching TRBD1. Per the germline V gene, CDR1 is LGHNA and CDR2 is YSLEER. CDR3 size: 15 residues. V was clipped by 5 bases and J by 2 bases; unmatched bases: 5.

The V and J genes are TRBV7-9 and TRBJ1-3; tentatively, D is TRBD1 (5 bases). CDR3 size: 16 residues. V was shortened by 1 base and J by 4 bases, with 14 bases between the two germline ends. CDR1 and CDR2 from the germline V gene are SEHNR and FQNEAQ (reference sequence). CDR3 protein: CASSLVGGTAGNTIYF. In DNA, the CDR3 is TGTGCCAGCAGCTTAGTCGGCGGGACTGCGGGAAACACCATATATTTT.

This sequence joins TRBV30 and TRBJ2-7; 9 bases map to TRBD1. CDR1 is GTSNPN, CDR2 SVGIG, per germline (reference sequence). This CDR3 has 13 amino acids. V lost 2 bases and J lost 6; bases outside the gene matches: 5. The CDR3 coding sequence is TGTGCCTGGAGTTTTGTGACAGGGGGCGAGCAGTACTTC. Its translation is CAWSFVTGGEQYF.

The chain combines TRBV7-9 with TRBJ2-2, with TRBD2 as a possible D gene (5 bases). Trimming pared 8 bases from V and 3 bases from J, leaving 13 bases between. Germline CDR1 and CDR2: SEHNR and FQNEAQ (reference sequence). This CDR3 region has 14 residues. CDR3 sequence: CASPRGSHTGELFF. The CDR3 bases are TGTGCCAGCCCCCGAGGGTCCCACACCGGGGAGCTGTTTTTT.

The chain employs TRBV10-2 and TRBJ1-1; 10 positions agree with TRBD1. This CDR3 is built from 14 residues. Trimming removed 8 bases from V and 1 base from J; junction bases left unmatched: 4. The germline CDR1 and CDR2 sequences are WSHSY and SAAADI. CDR3 region: CASRGTGENTEAFF. CDR3 DNA sequence: TGCGCCAGCCGAGGGACAGGGGAGAACACTGAAGCTTTCTTT.

Only one count was recorded for this clone. This sequence joins TRBV12-3 or TRBV12-4 and TRBJ2-5; 11 bases are shared with TRBD1. The length of the CDR3 is 13 residues. The J segment lost 6 bases and the V segment lost 7 bases, leaving 4 bases of the junction unmatched. DNA for the CDR3: TGTGCCAGCACGAGGGACAGGGGGAAGACCCAGTACTTC. Encoded protein: CASTRDRGKTQYF.

V usage is TRBV2 and J usage is TRBJ2-7; D call uncertain. Germline CDR1 and CDR2: SNHLY and FYNNEI. This CDR3 comprises 11 residues. The germline V and J ends were trimmed by 4 bases and 6 bases, with 7 bases remaining between them. CDR3 nucleotides: TGTGCCAGCAGTGTCGGTGGCGAGCAGTACTTC. As protein: CASSVGGEQYF.

The CDR3: CASSQDRGRYGYTF. In nucleotides, the CDR3 is TGCGCCAGCAGCCAGGACAGGGGGAGGTATGGCTACACCTTC. The rearrangement uses TRBV5-1 and TRBJ1-2, with TRBD1 matching over 10 bases. V lost 4 bases to trimming and J lost 5 bases; unmatched junction nucleotides: 5. Germline-derived CDR1 and CDR2 are SGHRS and YFSETQ. The CDR3 has 14 residues.

V gene TRBV5-6 combines with J gene TRBJ2-2; D is unresolved. The V gene's germline CDR1 is SGHDT and CDR2 YYEEEE. V gave up 0 bases and J gave up 1 base, with 7 bases separating them. This CDR3 has 15 residues. In DNA, the CDR3 is TGTGCCAGCAGCTTGGCCGCTAGGAACACCGGGGAGCTGTTTTTT. Amino acid sequence: CASSLAARNTGELFF.